The present TCR beta chain was sequenced within a study of vaccination effects on CD4 cells after COVID-19. The V end was cut by 5 bases, the J end by 4 bases, with 12 bases between. Germline V CDR1 and CDR2: SGDLS, YYNGEE. The CDR3 extends over 13 amino acids. Antigen-specific CD4+ T cells were first expanded with viral peptide pools by the ViraFEST assay and only then sequenced. Researchers isolated CD4+ T cells once around 11 days of culture had elapsed. No vaccinee had earlier SARS-CoV-2 infection, and nucleocapsid antibodies were negative. Each well held about 2.1 million PBMC cultured with around 9.7 ug/ml peptides and 7.5 to 10 IU/ml IL-2. A half-volume exchange with IL-2 medium occurred on days 3 and 7. TCRdb's copy holds only in-frame clones and misses some; the assay was immunoSEQ multiplex PCR. Counted here are about 41,000 clones, around 77% occurring once; the ten biggest clones make up 2.9%.

Comments on this clone: The antigen remains unidentified.

Study-wide findings and caveats: Clones of infection and vaccine origin contracted markedly late after vaccination.

This specimen consisted of CD4+ T cells from PBMCs cultured with HCoV-NL63 spike peptides, obtained before COVID-19 vaccination. The chain is built from TRBV9 and TRBJ1-1; the D is unclear. This receptor was obtained from a human donor who received a COVID-19 vaccine. CDR3 region: CASSLAVSTEAFF. CDR3 coding DNA: TGTGCCAGCAGTCTCGCCGTGAGCACTGAAGCTTTCTTT.